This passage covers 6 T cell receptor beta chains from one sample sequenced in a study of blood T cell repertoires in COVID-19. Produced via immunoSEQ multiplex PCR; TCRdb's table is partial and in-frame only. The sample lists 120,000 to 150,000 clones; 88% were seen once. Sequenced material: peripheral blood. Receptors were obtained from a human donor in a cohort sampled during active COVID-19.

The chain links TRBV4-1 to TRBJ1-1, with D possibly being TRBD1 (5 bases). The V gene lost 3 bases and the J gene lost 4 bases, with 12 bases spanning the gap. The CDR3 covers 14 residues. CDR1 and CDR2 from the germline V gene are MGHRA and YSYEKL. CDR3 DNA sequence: TGCGCCAGCAGCCAGCAGGGAGGGGTCACTGAAGCTTTCTTT. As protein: CASSQQGGVTEAFF.

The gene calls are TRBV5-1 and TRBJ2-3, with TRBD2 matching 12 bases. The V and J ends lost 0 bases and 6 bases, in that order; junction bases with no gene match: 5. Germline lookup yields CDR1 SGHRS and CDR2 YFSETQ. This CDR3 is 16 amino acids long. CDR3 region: CASSLATSGSRDTQYF. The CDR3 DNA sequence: TGCGCCAGCAGCTTGGCGACTAGCGGGAGCAGGGATACGCAGTATTTT.

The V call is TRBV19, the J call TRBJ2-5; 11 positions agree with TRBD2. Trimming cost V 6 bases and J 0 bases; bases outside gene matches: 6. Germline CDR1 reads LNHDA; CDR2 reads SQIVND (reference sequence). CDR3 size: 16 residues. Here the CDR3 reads CASRSSSGRYQETQYF. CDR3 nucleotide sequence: TGTGCCAGTAGATCTTCTAGCGGGAGGTACCAAGAGACCCAGTACTTC.

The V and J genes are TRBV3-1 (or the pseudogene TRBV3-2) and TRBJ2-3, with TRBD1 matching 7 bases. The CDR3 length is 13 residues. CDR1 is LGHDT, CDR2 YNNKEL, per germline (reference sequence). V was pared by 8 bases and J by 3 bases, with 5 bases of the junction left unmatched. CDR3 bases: TGTGCCAGCGAGGGGGCCCGGACAGATACGCAGTATTTT. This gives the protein CASEGARTDTQYF.

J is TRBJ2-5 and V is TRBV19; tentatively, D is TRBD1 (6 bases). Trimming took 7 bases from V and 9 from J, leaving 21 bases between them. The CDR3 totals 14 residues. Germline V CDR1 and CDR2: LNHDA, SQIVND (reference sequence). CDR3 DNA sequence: TGTGCCAGTACCCTGTCCTCGGCAGCAGGGGCCCAGTACTTC. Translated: CASTLSSAAGAQYF.

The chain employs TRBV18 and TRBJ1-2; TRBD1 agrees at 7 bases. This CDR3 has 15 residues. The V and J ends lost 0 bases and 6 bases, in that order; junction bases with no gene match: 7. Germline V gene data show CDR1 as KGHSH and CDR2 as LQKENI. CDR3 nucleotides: TGTGCCAGCTCACCACCGACACGACAGGGAGATGGCTACACCTTC. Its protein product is CASSPPTRQGDGYTF.